This T cell receptor beta chain came from a study of shared clonotypes between healthy human individuals. The CDR3 is 15 residues long. Germline CDR1 MGHRA, CDR2 YSYEKL. J gave up 2 bases and V 0 bases, and 4 bases lay outside the gene matches. Naive-designated CD8 cells lacked CD45RO, were positively enriched for CCR7, and omitted terminally differentiated effector memory CD45RA+ cells. A word on this clone: The antigen remains unidentified.

Assay runs were performed at deep level. Clones were sequenced by immunoSEQ multiplex PCR, and TCRdb holds only the in-frame ones, with some missing. The sample has nearly 2 million clones; roughly 94% are singletons. Study-level results: Estimated richness values were generally larger in naive subsets than in memory subsets. Clonotypes shared by all four sorted-subset donors had higher generation probabilities than non-shared clonotypes.

Source material: naive CD8+ T cells sorted from blood. The rearrangement links TRBV4-1 to TRBJ2-7; 7 positions agree with TRBD1. The clonotype comes from a man between 18 and 29 years old in good health. The CDR3 is CASSQETGAPYEQYF. The CDR3 region has the DNA TGCGCCAGCAGCCAAGAAACAGGGGCACCCTACGAGCAGTACTTC.